This entry lists 14 T cell receptor beta chains sequenced from one sample in a study of cytomegalovirus exposure and HLA in healthy donors. With 60 Vbeta and 13 Jbeta primers, the PCR was carried out. Repertoires were generated with immunoSEQ multiplex PCR, while TCRdb's copy carries only in-frame clones and drops some. The sample carries around 60,000 clones, approximately 72% recorded once. Sequencing used PBMCs. Every receptor here comes from a man aged 45 to 65 in good health and CMV-seropositive.

The J gene is TRBJ2-5, the V gene TRBV9; 8 bases agree with TRBD1. The CDR3 contains 15 residues. The trim removed 0 bases at V and 5 bases at J, leaving 6 bases unmatched. Germline V gene lookup returns CDR1 SGDLS and CDR2 YYNGEE. In DNA, the CDR3 is TGTGCCAGCAGCGTAGCCCAGGGGGCACGGGAGACCCAGTACTTC. This translates into CASSVAQGARETQYF.

On this clone itself: One junction end disagrees with the germline gene, perhaps due to a read error. CDR3 in amino acids: CDWKGQGYKPQHF. The CDR3 DNA reads as TGTGACTGGAAGGGACAGGGGTATAAGCCCCAGCATTTT. This chain uses TRBV30 with TRBJ1-5; TRBD1 matches at 10 bases. Germline values: CDR1 GTSNPN, CDR2 SVGIG (reference sequence). This CDR3 region has 13 residues.

The V call is TRBV5-1, the J call TRBJ2-2; the match to TRBD1 covers 9 bases. With 0 bases clipped from V and 3 bases from J, the junction kept 0 bases outside the gene matches. The CDR3 consists of 15 residues. CDR1 and CDR2 from the germline V gene are SGHRS and YFSETQ. The DNA of the CDR3 is TGCGCCAGCAGCTTGGGGGACAGGGACACCGGGGAGCTGTTTTTT. This translates into CASSLGDRDTGELFF.

The genes are TRBV6-5 and TRBJ2-7, with D unclear. The CDR3 totals 15 residues. Trimming left V 0 bases short and J 2 bases short, with 11 bases between. The V gene's germline CDR1 is MNHEY and CDR2 SVGAGI. The CDR3 nucleotides are TGTGCCAGCAGTTACTCGATGGGTCTAGCCTACGAGCAGTACTTC. It specifies CASSYSMGLAYEQYF.

The genes are TRBV7-3 and TRBJ2-2; D is perhaps TRBD2 (8 bases). Germline CDR1 SGHTA, CDR2 FQGTGA. The V end was cut by 8 bases, the J end by 5 bases, with 27 bases between. The CDR3 covers 18 residues. The CDR3 DNA follows: TGTGCCAGCTCCAGGGGGGGCGGGGGGCTTTTAACAACCGGGGAGCTGTTTTTT. Its protein product is CASSRGGGGLLTTGELFF.

The J gene is TRBJ2-5, the V gene TRBV29-1; D perhaps matches TRBD1 (5 bases). This CDR3 comprises 14 residues. CDR1 is SQVTM and CDR2 is ANQGSEA in the germline V gene. Trimming took off 4 bases at V and 0 bases at J, with 12 bases between the two ends. CDR3 DNA sequence: TGCAGCGTTGTAAAGGGGATACACCAAGAGACCCAGTACTTC. Translating gives CSVVKGIHQETQYF.

The rearrangement uses TRBV11-2 and TRBJ2-4; 9 bases align to TRBD2. Trimming took 1 base from V and 2 from J; bases not matched to a gene: 3. The CDR3 length is 16 residues. The germline CDR1 and CDR2 sequences are SGHAT and FQNNGV. The CDR3 nucleotides are TGTGCCAGCAGCTTAGTCGCGGGAGGGCCCAAAAACATTCAGTACTTC. Translated, it gives CASSLVAGGPKNIQYF. Combining the CDR3 with reference TRBV11-2 and TRBJ2-4 gives the whole variable domain EAGVAQSPRYKIIEKRQSVAFWCNPISGHATLYWYQQILGQGPKLLIQFQNNGVVDDSQLPKDRFSAERLKGVDSTLKIQPAKLEDSAVYLCASSLVAGGPKNIQYFGAGTRLSVL.

The rearrangement joins TRBV29-1 to TRBJ2-1, with 11 bases fitting TRBD2. The CDR3 contains 16 residues. Per the germline V gene, CDR1 is SQVTM and CDR2 is ANQGSEA. V trimming: 2 bases; J trimming: 6 bases; junction bases outside the gene matches: 9. The CDR3 sequence is CSVERLAGGIFNEQFF. The CDR3 DNA reads as TGCAGCGTTGAAAGGCTAGCGGGAGGAATATTCAATGAGCAGTTCTTC.

V and J are TRBV7-2 and TRBJ2-7; TRBD2 matches 8 bases. Trimming at V came to 8 bases and at J to 9 bases, leaving 12 bases not matched to a gene. The CDR3 consists of 13 residues. Germline V gives CDR1 SGHTA, CDR2 FQGNSA. CDR3 protein: CASRGGIVSVQYF. As DNA, the CDR3 is TGTGCCAGCCGGGGGGGAATCGTTAGTGTGCAGTACTTC.

Comment on this clone: Other DNA sequences within the sample encode an identical CDR3. This chain connects TRBV5-4 to TRBJ2-3; TRBD2 agrees at 8 bases. Germline lookup yields CDR1 SGHNT and CDR2 YYREEE (reference sequence). The CDR3 is 13 residues long. J gave up 0 bases and V 7 bases, and 1 base lay outside the gene matches. The CDR3: CASSSGSTDTQYF. DNA of the CDR3: TGTGCCAGCTCTAGCGGGAGCACAGATACGCAGTATTTT.

V usage is TRBV4-3 and J usage is TRBJ1-1; D perhaps matches TRBD1 (6 bases). Trimming pared 1 base from V and 4 bases from J, leaving 10 bases between. The CDR3 is 14 amino acids. Looked up from germline, CDR1 is LGHNA and CDR2 is YSLEER. The CDR3 is CASSQGYRVTEAFF. The CDR3 region has the DNA TGCGCCAGCAGCCAAGGCTACAGGGTCACTGAAGCTTTCTTT.

Concerning this clone itself: Other DNA variants within this sample encode the same CDR3. The chain carries TRBV29-1 and TRBJ1-1; D call uncertain. Trimming left V 5 bases short and J 2 bases short, with 15 bases between. This CDR3 is 14 amino acids long. Germline lookup yields CDR1 SQVTM and CDR2 ANQGSEA. The CDR3 spells CSVLSGILNTEAFF. CDR3 DNA sequence: TGCAGCGTTTTATCCGGGATACTCAACACTGAAGCTTTCTTT.

The chain uses TRBV7-2 and TRBJ2-3; possibly TRBD2 for D (6 bases). Germline-derived CDR1 and CDR2 are SGHTA and FQGNSA. Trimming stripped 4 bases from V and 6 bases from J, with 17 bases between. CDR3 length equals 15 residues. The DNA for the CDR3 is TGTGCCAGCAGCTATCTTATCGCAGGGAGGGATACGCAGTATTTT. The encoded protein is CASSYLIAGRDTQYF.

This rearrangement joins TRBV12-5 to TRBJ1-1, with TRBD1 as a possible D gene (5 bases). The CDR3 sequence is 14 residues long. V was trimmed by 1 base and J by 5 bases, leaving 11 bases between them. Per the germline V gene, CDR1 is LGHNT and CDR2 is FRNRAP. The CDR3: CASGLGPRETEAFF. The CDR3 DNA follows: TGTGCTAGTGGTTTGGGGCCCAGGGAAACTGAAGCTTTCTTT.